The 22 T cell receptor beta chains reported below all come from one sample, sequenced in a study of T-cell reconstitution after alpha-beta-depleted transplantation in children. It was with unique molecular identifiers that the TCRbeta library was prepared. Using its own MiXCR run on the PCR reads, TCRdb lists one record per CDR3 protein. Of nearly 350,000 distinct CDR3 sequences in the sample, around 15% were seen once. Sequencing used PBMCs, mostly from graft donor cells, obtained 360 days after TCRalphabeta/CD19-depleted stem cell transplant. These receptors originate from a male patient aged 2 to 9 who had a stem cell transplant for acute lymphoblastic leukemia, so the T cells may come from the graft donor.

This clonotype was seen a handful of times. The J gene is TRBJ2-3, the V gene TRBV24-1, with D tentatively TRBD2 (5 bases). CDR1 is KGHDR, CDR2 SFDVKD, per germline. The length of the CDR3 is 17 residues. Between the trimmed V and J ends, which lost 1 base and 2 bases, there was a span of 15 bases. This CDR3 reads CATSDFEGGGYTDTQYF. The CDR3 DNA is TGTGCCACCAGTGATTTCGAGGGTGGCGGTTACACAGATACGCAGTATTTT.

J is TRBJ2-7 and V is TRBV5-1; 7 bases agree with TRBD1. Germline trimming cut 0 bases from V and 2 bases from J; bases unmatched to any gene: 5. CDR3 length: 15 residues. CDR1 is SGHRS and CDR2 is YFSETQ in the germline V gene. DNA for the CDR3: TGCGCCAGCAGCTTGGATGAGGGGGCTACCTACGAGCAGTACTTC. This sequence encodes CASSLDEGATYEQYF.

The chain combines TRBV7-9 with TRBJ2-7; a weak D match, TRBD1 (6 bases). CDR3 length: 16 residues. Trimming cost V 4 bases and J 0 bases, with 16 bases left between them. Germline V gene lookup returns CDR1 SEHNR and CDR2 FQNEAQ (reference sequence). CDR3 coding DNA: TGTGCCAGCAGCTCCTCGACAGGTCGCTACTCCTACGAGCAGTACGTC. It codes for CASSSSTGRYSYEQYV.

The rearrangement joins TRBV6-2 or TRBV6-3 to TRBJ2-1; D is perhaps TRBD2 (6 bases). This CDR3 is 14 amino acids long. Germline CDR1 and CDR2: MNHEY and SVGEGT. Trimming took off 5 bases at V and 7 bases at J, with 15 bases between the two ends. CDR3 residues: CASSTRTTVNEQFF. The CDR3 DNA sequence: TGTGCCAGCAGTACCCGGACTACCGTAAATGAGCAGTTCTTC.

The CDR3 DNA is TGTGCCTGGAGTGTACAGGTGGGCCCCCTTCGGGAGCAGTTCTTC. It encodes CAWSVQVGPLREQFF. The rearrangement uses TRBV30 and TRBJ2-1, with TRBD1 as a possible D gene (5 bases). There are 15 residues in the CDR3. Between the trimmed V and J ends, which lost 0 bases and 10 bases, there was a span of 19 bases. Germline CDR1 is GTSNPN and CDR2 is SVGIG (reference sequence).

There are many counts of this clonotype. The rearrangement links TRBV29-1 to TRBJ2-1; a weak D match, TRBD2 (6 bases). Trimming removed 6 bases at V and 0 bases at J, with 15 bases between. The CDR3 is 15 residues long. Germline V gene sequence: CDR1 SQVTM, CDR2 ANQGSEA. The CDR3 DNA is TGCAGCGTGGTTTGGGGGGATAGCTCCTACAATGAGCAGTTCTTC. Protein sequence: CSVVWGDSSYNEQFF.

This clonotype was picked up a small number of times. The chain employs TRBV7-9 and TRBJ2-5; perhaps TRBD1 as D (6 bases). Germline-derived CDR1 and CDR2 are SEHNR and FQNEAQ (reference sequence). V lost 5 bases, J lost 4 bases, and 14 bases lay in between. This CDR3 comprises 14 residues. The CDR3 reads CASSLWDTRETQYF. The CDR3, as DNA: TGTGCCAGCAGCCTCTGGGACACCCGAGAGACCCAGTACTTC. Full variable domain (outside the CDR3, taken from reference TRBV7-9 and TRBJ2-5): DTGVSQNPRHKITKRGQNVTFRCDPISEHNRLYWYRQTLGQGPEFLTYFQNEAQLEKSRLLSDRFSAERPKGSFSTLEIQRTEQGDSAMYLCASSLWDTRETQYFGPGTRLLVL.

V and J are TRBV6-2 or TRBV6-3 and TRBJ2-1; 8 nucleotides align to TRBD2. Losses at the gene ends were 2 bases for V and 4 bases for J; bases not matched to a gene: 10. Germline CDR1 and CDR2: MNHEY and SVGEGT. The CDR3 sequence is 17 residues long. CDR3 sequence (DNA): TGTGCCAGCAGTTACGCCACAGCGGGAGACCGGTACAATGAGCAGTTCTTC. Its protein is CASSYATAGDRYNEQFF.

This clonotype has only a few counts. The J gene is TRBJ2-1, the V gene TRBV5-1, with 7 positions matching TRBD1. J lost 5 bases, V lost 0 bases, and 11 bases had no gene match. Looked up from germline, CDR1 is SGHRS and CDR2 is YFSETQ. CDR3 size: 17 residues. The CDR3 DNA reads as TGCGCCAGCAGCTTGGCCAAGGGGAAGGGGGCGAACAATGAGCAGTTCTTC. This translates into CASSLAKGKGANNEQFF.

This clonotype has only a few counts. CDR3 sequence (DNA): TGTGCCAGCAGTTCCGGGACTTTCTACGAGCAGTACTTC. Protein product: CASSSGTFYEQYF. The rearrangement links TRBV12-3 or TRBV12-4 to TRBJ2-7, with a weak D call TRBD2 (6 bases). V was pared by 4 bases and J by 3 bases, with 10 bases between. The CDR3 has 13 residues.

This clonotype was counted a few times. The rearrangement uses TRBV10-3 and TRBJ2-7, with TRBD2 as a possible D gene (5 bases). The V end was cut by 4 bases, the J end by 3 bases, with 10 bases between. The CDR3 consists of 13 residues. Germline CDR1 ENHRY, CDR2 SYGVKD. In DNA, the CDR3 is TGTGCCATCAGTGGTGACGCGGGCTACGAGCAGTACTTC. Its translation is CAISGDAGYEQYF.

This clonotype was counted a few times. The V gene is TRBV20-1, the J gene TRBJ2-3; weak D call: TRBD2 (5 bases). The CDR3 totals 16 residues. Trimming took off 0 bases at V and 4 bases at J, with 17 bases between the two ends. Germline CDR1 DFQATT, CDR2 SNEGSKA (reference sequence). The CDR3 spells CSARDPRTGYPDTQYF. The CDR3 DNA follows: TGCAGTGCTAGAGATCCACGGACTGGATACCCAGATACGCAGTATTTT.

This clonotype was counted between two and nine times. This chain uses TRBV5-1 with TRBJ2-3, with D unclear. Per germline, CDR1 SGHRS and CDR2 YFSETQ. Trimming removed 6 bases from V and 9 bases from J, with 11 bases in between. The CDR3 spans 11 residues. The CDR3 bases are TGCGCCAGCAATGACGCGTTGACGCAGTATTTT. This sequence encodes CASNDALTQYF.

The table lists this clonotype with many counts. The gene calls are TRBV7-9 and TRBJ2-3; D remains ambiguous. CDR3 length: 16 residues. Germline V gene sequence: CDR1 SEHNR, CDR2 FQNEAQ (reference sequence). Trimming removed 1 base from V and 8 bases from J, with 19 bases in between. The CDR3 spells CASSLGYPSGAGTQYF. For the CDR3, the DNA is TGTGCCAGCAGCTTAGGCTACCCTTCTGGCGCCGGTACGCAGTATTTT.

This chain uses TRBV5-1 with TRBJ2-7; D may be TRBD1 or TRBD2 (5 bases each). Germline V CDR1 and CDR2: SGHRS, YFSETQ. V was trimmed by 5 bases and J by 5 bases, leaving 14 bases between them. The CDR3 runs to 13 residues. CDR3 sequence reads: CASRRGDDNEQYF. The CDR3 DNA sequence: TGCGCCAGCAGAAGAGGGGACGACAACGAGCAGTACTTC.

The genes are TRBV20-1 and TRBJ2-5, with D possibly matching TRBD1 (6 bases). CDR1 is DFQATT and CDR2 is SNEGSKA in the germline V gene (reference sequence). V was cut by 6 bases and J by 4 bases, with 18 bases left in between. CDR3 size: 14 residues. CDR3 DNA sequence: TGCAGTGCCCCGAAGACAGGCTGGGGAGAGACCCAGTACTTC. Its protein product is CSAPKTGWGETQYF.

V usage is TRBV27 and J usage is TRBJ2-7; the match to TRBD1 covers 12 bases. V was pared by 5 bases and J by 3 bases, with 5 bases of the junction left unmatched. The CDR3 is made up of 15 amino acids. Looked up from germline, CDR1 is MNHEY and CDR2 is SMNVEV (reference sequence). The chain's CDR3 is CASSPGQGALYEQYF. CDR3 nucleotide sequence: TGTGCCAGCAGTCCGGGACAGGGGGCCCTCTACGAGCAGTACTTC.

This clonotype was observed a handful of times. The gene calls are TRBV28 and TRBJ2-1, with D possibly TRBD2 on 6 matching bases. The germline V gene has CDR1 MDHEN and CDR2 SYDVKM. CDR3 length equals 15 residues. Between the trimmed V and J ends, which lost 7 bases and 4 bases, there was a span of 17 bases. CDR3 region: CASNRLVSQYNEQFF. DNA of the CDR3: TGTGCCAGCAACAGACTAGTGAGCCAATACAATGAGCAGTTCTTC. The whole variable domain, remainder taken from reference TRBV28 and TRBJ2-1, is DVKVTQSSRYLVKRTGEKVFLECVQDMDHENMFWYRQDPGLGLRLIYFSYDVKMKEKGDIPEGYSVSREKKERFSLILESASTNQTSMYLCASNRLVSQYNEQFFGPGTRLTVL.

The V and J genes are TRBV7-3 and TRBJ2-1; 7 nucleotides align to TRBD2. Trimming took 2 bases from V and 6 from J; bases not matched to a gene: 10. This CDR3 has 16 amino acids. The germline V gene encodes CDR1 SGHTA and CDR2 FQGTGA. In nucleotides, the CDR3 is TGTGCCAGCAGCTTATTTCGCCTAGCGGAGACCAATGAGCAGTTCTTC. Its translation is CASSLFRLAETNEQFF.

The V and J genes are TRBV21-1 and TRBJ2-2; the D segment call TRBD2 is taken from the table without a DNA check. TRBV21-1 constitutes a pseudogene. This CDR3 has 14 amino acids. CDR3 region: CASSRAGRTGELFF. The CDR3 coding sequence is TGTGCCAGCAGCAGGGCAGGGAGGACCGGGGAGCTGTTTTTT.

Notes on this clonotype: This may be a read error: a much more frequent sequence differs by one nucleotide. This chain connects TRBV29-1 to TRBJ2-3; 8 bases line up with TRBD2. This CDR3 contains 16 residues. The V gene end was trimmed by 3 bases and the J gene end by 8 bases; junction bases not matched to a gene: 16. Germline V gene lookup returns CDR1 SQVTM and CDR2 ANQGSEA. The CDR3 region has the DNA TGCAGCGTTGATGGGACTAGTGTGGGGCAAGTAGGTACGCAGTATTTT. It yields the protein CSVDGTSVGQVGTQYF.

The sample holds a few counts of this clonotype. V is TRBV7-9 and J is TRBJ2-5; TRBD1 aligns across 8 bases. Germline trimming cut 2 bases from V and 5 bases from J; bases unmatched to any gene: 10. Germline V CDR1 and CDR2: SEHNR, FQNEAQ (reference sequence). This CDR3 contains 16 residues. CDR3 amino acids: CASSLLLQGARETQYF. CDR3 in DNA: TGTGCCAGCAGCTTACTTCTCCAGGGGGCGAGGGAGACCCAGTACTTC.